The source of this TCR beta chain is a study of blood T cell repertoires in COVID-19. In the original analysis: Amplification of reference gene primers was used by the study to estimate nucleated cell counts. Here immunoSEQ multiplex PCR was the method, and the copy in TCRdb shows in-frame clones only, minus some. V, J and clone size are taken as reported in that table, and D and trimming were inferred from the DNA itself. The table includes just under 20,000 clones, 85% to 90% detected once. Germline lookup yields CDR1 SGDLS and CDR2 YYNGEE. V was trimmed by 2 bases and J by 2 bases, leaving 12 bases between them. The CDR3 contains 15 residues.

This TCR derives from a human donor in a cohort sampled during active COVID-19. The chain carries TRBV9 and TRBJ2-3; TRBD2 is a possible D gene (6 bases). The sample consisted of peripheral blood. CDR3 in amino acids: CASSVGGVNTDTQYF. The CDR3 DNA sequence: TGTGCCAGCAGCGTCGGCGGGGTTAACACAGATACGCAGTATTTT.